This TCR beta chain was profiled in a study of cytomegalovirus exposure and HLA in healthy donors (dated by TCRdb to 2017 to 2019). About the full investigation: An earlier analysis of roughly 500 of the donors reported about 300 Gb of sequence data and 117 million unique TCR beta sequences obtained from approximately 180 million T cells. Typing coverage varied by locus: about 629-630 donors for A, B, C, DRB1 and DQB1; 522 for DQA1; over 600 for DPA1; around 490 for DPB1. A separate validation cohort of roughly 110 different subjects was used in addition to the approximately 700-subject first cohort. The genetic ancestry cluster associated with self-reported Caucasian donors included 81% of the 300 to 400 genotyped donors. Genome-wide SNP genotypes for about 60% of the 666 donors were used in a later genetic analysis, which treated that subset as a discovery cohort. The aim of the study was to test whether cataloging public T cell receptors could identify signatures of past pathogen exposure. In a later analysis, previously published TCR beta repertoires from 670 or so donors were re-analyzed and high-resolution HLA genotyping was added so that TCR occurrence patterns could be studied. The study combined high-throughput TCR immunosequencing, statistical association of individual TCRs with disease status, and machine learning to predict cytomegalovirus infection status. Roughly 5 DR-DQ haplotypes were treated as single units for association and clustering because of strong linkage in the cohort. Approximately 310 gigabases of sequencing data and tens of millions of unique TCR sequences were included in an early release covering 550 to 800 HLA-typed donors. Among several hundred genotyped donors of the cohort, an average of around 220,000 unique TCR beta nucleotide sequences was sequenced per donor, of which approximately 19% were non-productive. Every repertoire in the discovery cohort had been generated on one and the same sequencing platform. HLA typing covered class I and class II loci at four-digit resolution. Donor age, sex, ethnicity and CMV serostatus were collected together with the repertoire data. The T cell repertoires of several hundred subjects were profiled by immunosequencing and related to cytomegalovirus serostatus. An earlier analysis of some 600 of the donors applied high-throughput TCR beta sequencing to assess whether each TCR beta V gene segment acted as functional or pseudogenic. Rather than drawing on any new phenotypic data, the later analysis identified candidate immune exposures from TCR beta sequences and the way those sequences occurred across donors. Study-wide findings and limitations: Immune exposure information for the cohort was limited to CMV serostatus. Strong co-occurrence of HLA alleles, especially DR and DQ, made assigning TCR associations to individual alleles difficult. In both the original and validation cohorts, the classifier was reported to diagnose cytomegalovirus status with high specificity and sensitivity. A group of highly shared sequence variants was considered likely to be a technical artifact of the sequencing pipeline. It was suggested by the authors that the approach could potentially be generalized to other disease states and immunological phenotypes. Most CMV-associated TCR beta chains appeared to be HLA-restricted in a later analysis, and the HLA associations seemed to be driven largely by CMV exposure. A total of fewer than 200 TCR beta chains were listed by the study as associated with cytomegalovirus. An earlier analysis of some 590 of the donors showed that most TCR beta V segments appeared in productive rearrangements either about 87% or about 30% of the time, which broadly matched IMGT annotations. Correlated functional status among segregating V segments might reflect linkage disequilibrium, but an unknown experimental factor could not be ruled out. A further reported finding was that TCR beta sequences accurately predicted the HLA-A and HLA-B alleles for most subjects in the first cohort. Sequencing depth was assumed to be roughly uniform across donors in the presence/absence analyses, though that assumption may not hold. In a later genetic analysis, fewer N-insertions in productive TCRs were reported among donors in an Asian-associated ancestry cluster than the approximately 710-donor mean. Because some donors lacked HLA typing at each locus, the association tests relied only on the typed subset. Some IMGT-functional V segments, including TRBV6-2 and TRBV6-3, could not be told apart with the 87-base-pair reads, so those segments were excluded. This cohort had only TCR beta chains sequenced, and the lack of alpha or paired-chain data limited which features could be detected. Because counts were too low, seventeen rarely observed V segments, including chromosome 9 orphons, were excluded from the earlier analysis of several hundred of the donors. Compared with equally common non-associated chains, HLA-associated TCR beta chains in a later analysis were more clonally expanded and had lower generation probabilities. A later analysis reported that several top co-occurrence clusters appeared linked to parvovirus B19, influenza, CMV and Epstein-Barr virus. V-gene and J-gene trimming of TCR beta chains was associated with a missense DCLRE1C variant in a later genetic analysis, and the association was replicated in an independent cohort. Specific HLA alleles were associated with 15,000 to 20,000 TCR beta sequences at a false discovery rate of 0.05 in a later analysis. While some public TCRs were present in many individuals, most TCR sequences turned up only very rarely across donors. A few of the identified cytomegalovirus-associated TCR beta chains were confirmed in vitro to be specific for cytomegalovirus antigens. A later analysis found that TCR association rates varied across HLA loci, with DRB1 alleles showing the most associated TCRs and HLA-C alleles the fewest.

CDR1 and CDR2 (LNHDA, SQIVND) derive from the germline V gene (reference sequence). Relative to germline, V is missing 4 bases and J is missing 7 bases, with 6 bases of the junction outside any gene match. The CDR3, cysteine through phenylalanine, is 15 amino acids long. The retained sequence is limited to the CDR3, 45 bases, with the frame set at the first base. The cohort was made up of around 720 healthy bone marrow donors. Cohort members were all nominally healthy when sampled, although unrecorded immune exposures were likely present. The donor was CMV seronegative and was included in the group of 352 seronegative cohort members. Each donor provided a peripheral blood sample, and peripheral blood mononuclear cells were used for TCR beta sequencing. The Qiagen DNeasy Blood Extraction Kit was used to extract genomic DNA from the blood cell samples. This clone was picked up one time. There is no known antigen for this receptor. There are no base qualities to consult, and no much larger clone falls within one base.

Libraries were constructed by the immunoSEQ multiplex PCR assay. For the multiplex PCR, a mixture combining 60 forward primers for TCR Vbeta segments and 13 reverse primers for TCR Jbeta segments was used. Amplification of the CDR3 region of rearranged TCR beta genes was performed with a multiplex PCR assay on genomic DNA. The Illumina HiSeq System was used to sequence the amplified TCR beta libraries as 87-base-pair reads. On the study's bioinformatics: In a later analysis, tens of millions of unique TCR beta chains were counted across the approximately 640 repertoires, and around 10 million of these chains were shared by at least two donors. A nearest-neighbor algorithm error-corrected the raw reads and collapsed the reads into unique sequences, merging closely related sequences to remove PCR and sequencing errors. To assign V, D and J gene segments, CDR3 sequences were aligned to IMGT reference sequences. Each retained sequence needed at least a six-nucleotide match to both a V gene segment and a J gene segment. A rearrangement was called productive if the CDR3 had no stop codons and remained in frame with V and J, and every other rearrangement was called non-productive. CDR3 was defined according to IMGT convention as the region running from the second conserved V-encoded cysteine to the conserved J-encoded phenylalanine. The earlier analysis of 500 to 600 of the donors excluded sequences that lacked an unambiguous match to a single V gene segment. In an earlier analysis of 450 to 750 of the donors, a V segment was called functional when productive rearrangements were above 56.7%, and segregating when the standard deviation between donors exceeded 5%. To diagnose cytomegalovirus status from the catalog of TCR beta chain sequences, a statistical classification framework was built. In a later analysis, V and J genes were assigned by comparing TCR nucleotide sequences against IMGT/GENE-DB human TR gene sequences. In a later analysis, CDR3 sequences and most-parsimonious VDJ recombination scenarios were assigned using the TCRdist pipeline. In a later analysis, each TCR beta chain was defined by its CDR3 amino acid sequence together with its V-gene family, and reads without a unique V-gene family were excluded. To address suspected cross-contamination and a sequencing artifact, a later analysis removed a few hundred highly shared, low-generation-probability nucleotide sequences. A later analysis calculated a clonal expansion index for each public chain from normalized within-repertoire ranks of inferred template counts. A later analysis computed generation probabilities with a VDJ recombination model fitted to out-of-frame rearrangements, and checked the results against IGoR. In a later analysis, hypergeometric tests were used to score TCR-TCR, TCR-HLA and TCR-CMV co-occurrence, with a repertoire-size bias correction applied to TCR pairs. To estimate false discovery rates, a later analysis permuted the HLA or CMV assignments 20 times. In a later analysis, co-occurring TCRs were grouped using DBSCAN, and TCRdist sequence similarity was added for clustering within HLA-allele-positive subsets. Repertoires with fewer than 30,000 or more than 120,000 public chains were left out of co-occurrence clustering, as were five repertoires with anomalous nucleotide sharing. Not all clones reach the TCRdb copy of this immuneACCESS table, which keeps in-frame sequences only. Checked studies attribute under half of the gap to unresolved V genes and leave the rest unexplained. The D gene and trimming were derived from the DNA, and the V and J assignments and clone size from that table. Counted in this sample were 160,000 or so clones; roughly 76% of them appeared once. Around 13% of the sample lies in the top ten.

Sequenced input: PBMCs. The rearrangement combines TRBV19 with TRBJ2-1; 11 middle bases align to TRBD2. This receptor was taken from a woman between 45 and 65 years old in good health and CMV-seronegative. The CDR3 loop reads CASSTTSGRLNEQFF. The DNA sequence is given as TGTGCCAGTAGTACCACTAGCGGGAGATTAAATGAGCAGTTCTTC.